The clone carrying this T cell receptor (beta chain) was found once. As yet, its antigen is unknown. This record comes from a study of CD4 T cells in relation to SARS-CoV-2 and coronaviruses. Study-level points and caveats: Culture-expanded clones reflect memory recall rather than primary priming during culture.

The CDR3 spans 15 residues. V gave up 0 bases and J gave up 4 bases, with 12 bases separating them. Germline CDR1 reads MGHDK; CDR2 reads SYGVNS. The table came from immunoSEQ multiplex PCR; TCRdb's copy has only in-frame clones and leaves some out. The sample shows tens of thousands of clones, about 87% of them seen only once. The clonotype comes from an adult with COVID-19. This sequence joins TRBV25-1 and TRBJ1-2; perhaps TRBD1 as D (5 bases). The material sequenced was naive CD4+ T cells from PBMCs, cultured in vitro. The subset denotes: naive CD4+ T cells isolated by negative enrichment. CDR3 bases: TGTGCCAGCAGTGAATACGGGGGAAGTCTCTATGGCTACACCTTC. Translation: CASSEYGGSLYGYTF.